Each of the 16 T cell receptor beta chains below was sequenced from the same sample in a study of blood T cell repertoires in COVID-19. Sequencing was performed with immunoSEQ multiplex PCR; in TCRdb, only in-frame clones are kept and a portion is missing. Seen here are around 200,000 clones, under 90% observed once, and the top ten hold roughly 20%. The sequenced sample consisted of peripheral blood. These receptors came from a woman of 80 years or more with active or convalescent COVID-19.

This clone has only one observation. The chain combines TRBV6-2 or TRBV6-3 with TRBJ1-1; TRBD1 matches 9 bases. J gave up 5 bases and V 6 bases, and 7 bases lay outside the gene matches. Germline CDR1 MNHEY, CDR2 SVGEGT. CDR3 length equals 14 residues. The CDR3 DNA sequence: TGTGCCAGCAGCGGACAGGGGATATTTACTGAAGCTTTCTTT. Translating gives CASSGQGIFTEAFF.

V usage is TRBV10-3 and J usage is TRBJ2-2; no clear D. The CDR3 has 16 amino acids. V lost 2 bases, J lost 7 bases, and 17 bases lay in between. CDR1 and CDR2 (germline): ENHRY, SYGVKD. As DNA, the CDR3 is TGTGCCATCAGTGAGGTATCAGGCAATACGAGCGGGGAGCTGTTTTTT. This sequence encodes CAISEVSGNTSGELFF.

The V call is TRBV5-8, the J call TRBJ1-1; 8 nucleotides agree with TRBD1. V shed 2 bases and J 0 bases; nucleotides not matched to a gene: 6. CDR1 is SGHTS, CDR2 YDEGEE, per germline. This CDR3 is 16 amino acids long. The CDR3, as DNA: TGTGCCAGCAGCTTTTTGACAGGGGTTATGAACACTGAAGCTTTCTTT. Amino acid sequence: CASSFLTGVMNTEAFF.

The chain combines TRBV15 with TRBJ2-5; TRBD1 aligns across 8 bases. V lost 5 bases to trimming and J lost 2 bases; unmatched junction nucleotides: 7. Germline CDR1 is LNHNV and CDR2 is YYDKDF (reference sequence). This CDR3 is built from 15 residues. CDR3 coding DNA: TGTGCCACCAGCGTCTCCGGGACAGGTCAAGAGACCCAGTACTTC. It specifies CATSVSGTGQETQYF.

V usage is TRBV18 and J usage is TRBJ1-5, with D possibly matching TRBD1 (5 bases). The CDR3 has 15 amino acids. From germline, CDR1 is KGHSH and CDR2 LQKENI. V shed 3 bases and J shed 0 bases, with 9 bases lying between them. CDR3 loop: CASSPLGDSNQPQHF. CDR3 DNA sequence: TGTGCCAGCTCACCGTTAGGGGATAGCAATCAGCCCCAGCATTTT.

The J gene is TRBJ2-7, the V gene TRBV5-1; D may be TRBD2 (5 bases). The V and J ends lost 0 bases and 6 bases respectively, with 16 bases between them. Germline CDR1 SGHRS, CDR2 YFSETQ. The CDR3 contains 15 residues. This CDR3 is CASSLAAEGRFEQYF. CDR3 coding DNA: TGCGCCAGCAGCTTGGCCGCAGAGGGTAGATTCGAGCAGTACTTC.

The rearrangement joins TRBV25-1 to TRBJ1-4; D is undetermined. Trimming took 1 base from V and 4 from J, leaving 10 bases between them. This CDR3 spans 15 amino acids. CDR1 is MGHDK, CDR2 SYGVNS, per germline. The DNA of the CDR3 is TGTGCCAGCAGTGAATCCACGGACTATAATGAAAAACTGTTTTTT. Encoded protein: CASSESTDYNEKLFF.

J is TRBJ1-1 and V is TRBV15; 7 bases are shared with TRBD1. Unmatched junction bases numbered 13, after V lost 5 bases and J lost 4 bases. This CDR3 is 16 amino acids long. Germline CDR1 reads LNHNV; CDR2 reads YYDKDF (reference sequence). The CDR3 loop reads CATSAIIRGRSTEAFF. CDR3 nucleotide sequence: TGTGCCACCAGCGCCATAATTAGGGGGCGCAGCACTGAAGCTTTCTTT.

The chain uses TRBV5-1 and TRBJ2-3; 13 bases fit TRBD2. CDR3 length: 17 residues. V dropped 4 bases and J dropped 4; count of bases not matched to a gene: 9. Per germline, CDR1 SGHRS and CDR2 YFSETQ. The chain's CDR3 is CASSATSGGAFADTQYF. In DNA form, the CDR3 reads TGCGCCAGCAGCGCTACTAGCGGGGGGGCGTTTGCAGATACGCAGTATTTT.

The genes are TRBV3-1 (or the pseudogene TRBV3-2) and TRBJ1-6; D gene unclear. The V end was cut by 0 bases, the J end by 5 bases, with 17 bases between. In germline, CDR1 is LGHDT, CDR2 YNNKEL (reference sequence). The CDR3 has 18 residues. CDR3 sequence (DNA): TGTGCCAGCAGCCAAGAGAAACTGACACAAAAAGATAATTCACCCCTCCACTTT. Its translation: CASSQEKLTQKDNSPLHF.

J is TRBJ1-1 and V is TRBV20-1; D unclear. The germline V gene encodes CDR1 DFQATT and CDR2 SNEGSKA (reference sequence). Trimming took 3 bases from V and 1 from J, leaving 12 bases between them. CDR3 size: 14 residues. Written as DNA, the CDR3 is TGCAGTGCTAGTTTAATTGCAGGGAACACTGAAGCTTTCTTT. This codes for CSASLIAGNTEAFF.

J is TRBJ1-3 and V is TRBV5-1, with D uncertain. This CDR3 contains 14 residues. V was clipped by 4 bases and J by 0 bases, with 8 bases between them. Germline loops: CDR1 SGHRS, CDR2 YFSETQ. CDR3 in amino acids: CASSKEPSGNTIYF. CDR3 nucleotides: TGCGCCAGCAGCAAAGAGCCCTCTGGAAACACCATATATTTT.

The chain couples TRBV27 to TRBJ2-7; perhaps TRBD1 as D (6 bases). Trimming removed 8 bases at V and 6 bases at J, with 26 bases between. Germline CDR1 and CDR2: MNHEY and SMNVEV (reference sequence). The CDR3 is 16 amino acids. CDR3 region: CASRFHTRQVRGEQYF. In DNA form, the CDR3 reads TGTGCCAGCCGATTCCATACCCGACAGGTCAGAGGCGAGCAGTACTTC.

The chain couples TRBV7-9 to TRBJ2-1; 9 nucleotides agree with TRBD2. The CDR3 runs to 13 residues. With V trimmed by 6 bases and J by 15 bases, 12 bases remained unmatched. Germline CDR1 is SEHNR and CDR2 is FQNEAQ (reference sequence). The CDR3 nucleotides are TGTGCCAGCAGTGCCGGGATAGCGGGGGTGCGGTTCTTC. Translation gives CASSAGIAGVRFF.

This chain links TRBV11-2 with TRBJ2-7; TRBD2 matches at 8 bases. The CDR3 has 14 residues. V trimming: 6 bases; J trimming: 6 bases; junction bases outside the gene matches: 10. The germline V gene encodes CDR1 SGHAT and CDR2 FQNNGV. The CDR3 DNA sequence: TGTGCCAGCAGGAGAGCGGGAGATGTCGTCGAGCAGTACTTC. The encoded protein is CASRRAGDVVEQYF.

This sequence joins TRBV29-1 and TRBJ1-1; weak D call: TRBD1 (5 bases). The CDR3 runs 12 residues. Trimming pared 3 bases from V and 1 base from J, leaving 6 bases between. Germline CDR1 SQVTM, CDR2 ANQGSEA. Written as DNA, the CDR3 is TGCAGCGTTGACAGGGCGAACACTGAAGCTTTCTTT. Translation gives CSVDRANTEAFF. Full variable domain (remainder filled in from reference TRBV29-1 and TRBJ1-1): SAVISQKPSRDICQRGTSLTIQCQVDSQVTMMFWYRQQPGQSLTLIATANQGSEATYESGFVIDKFPISRPNLTFSTLTVSNMSPEDSSIYLCSVDRANTEAFFGQGTRLTVV.